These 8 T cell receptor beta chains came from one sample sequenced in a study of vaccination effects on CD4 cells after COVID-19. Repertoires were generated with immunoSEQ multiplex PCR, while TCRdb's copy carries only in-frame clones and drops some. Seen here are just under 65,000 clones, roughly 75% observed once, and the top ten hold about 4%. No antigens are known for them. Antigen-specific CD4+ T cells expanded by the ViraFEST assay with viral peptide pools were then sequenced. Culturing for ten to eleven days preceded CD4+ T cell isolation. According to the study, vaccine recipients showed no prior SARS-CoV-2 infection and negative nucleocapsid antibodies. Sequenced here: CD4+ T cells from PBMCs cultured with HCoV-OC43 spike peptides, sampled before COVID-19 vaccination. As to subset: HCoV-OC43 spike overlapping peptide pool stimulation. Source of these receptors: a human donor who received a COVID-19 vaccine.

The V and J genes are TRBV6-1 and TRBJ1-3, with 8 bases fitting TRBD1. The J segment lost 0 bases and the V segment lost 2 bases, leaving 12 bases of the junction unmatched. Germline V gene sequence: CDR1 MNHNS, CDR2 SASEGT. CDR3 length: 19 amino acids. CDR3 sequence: CASSERLGRTGFSGNTIYF. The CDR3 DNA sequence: TGTGCCAGCAGTGAAAGGTTAGGCCGGACAGGGTTCTCTGGAAACACCATATATTTT.

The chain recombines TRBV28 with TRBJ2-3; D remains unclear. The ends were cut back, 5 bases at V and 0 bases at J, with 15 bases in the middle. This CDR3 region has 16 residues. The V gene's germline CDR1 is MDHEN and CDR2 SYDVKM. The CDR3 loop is CASSLPGRSSTDTQYF. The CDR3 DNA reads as TGTGCCAGCAGTCTCCCTGGCCGTTCTAGCACAGATACGCAGTATTTT. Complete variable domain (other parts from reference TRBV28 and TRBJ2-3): DVKVTQSSRYLVKRTGEKVFLECVQDMDHENMFWYRQDPGLGLRLIYFSYDVKMKEKGDIPEGYSVSREKKERFSLILESASTNQTSMYLCASSLPGRSSTDTQYFGPGTRLTVL.

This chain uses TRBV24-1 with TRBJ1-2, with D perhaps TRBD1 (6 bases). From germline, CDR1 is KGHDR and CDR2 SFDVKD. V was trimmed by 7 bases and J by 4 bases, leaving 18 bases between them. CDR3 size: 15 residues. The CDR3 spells CATSDPRTDIYGYTF. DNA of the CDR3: TGTGCCACCAGCGATCCCAGGACAGATATCTATGGCTACACCTTC.

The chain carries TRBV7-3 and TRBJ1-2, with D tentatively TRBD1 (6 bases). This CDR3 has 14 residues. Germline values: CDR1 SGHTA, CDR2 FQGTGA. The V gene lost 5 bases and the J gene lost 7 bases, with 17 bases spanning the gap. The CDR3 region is CASSQRGGIGGYTF. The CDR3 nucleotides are TGTGCCAGCAGCCAACGGGGGGGCATTGGTGGCTACACCTTC.

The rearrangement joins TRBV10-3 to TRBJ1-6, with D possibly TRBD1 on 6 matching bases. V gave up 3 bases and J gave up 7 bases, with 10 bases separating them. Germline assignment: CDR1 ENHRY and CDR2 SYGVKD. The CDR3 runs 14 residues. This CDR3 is CAISDYRGNSPLHF. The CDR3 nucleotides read TGTGCCATCAGTGATTATAGGGGGAATTCACCCCTCCACTTT.

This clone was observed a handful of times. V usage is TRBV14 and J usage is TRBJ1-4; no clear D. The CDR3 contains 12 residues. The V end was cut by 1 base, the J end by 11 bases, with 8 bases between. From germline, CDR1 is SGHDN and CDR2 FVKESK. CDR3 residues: CASSQGYTKLFF. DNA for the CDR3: TGTGCCAGCAGCCAAGGGTACACGAAACTGTTTTTT.

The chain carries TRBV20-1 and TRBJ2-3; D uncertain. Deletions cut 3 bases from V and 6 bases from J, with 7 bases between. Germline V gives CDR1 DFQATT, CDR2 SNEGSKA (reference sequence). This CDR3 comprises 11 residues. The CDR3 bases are TGCAGTGCTAGTAATGGGGATACGCAGTATTTT. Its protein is CSASNGDTQYF.

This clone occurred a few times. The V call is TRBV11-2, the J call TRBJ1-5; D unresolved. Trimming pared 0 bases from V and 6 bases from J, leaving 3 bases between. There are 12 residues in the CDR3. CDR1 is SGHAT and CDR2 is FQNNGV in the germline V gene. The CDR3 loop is CASSLEAQPQHF. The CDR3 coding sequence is TGTGCCAGCAGCTTAGAGGCTCAGCCCCAGCATTTT. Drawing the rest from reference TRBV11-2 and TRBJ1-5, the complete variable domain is EAGVAQSPRYKIIEKRQSVAFWCNPISGHATLYWYQQILGQGPKLLIQFQNNGVVDDSQLPKDRFSAERLKGVDSTLKIQPAKLEDSAVYLCASSLEAQPQHFGDGTRLSIL.